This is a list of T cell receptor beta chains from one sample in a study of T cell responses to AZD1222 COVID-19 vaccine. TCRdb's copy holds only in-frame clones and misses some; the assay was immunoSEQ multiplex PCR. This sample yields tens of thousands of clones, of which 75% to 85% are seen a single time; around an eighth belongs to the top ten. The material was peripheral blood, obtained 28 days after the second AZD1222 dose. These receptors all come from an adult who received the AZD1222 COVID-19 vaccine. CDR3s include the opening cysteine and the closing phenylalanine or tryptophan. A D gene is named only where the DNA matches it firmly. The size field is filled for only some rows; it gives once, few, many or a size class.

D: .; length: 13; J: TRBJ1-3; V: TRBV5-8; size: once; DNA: TGTGCCAGCAGCTCAGGGGCTGGAAACACCATATATTTT; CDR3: CASSSGAGNTIYF
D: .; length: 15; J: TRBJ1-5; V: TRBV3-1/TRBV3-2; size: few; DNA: TGTGCCAGCAGCCTTTCTTGGAGGGGCAATCAGCCCCAGCATTTT; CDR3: CASSLSWRGNQPQHF
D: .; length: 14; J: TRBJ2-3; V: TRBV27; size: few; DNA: TGTGCCAGCAGTTTAATTTTATTGGGGACGGCCAGGTATTTT; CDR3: CASSLILLGTARYF
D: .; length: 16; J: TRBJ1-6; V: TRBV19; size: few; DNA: TGTGCCAGTAGTATAGTAGGAGATGGCCATAATTCACCCCTCCACTTT; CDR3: CASSIVGDGHNSPLHF
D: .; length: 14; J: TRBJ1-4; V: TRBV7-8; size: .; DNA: TGTGCCAGCAGCTTAGGAGGGATTGATGAAAAACTGTTTTTT; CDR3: CASSLGGIDEKLFF
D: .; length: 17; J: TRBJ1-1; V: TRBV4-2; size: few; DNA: TGTGCCAGCAGCCAAGAGCTCGGGCAGGGGTTATTAGCTGAAGCTTTCTTT; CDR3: CASSQELGQGLLAEAFF
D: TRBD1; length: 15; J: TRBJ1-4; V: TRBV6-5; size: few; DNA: TGTGCCAGCAGTCTAACGACAGGGCAAAGTGAAAAACTGTTTTTT; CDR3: CASSLTTGQSEKLFF
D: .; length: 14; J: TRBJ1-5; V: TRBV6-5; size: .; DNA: TGTGCCAGCAGGGGGATTGGGGGCAATCAGCCCCAGCATTTT; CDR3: CASRGIGGNQPQHF
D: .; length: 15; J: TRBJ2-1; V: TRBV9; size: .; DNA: TGTGCCAGCAGCGCGGGACCATCCTCCTACAATGAGCAGTTCTTC; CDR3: CASSAGPSSYNEQFF
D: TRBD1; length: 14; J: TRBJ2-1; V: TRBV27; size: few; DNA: TGTGCCAGCAGTCCCCGGGACAGGGACAATGAGCAGTTCTTC; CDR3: CASSPRDRDNEQFF
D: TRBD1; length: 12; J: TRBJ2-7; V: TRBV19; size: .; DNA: TGTGCCAGTAGCAACCTCGGACAGGGGGAGTACTTC; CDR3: CASSNLGQGEYF